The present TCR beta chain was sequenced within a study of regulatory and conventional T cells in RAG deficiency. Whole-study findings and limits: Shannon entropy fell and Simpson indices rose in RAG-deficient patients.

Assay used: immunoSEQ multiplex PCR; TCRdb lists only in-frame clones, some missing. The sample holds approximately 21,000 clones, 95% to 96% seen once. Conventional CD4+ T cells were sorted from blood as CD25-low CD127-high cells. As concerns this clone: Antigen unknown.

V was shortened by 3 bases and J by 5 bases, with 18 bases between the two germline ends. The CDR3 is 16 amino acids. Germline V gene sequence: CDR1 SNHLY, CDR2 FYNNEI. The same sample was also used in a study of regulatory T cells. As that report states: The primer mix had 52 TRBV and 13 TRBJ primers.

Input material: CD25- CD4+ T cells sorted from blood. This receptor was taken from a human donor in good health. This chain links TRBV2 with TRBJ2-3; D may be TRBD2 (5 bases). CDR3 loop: CASSESGRSAGDTQYF. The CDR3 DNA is TGTGCCAGCAGTGAGTCAGGACGGAGCGCGGGAGATACGCAGTATTTT.